The present entry profiles one T cell receptor beta chain with its context. Patients got ipilimumab 1 mg/kg beginning 14 to 28 days post-transplant. Through week 26, nivolumab 3 mg/kg IV was given weeks 1, 4, 7, 10, then biweekly. TCRdb's table, derived via immunoSEQ multiplex PCR, lists solely in-frame clones and lacks some. The sample yields a few thousand clones, 55% to 80% seen once. These data originate in a study of ipilimumab plus nivolumab after autologous stem cell transplantation. For the study at large: Patients received a median of roughly 5 ipilimumab and about 8 nivolumab doses.

The CDR3 extends over 15 amino acids. V dropped 4 bases and J dropped 2; count of bases not matched to a gene: 6. Germline loops: CDR1 SGHRS, CDR2 YFSETQ. Sequences were derived from PBMCs, sampled in a trial of ipilimumab plus nivolumab as post-transplant consolidation. The chain joins TRBV5-1 to TRBJ2-7; 10 bases match TRBD2. The receptor was derived from a male donor with multiple myeloma. This chain's CDR3 is CASSPTSGFTYEQYF. For the CDR3, the DNA is TGCGCCAGCAGCCCGACTAGCGGGTTTACCTACGAGCAGTACTTC.